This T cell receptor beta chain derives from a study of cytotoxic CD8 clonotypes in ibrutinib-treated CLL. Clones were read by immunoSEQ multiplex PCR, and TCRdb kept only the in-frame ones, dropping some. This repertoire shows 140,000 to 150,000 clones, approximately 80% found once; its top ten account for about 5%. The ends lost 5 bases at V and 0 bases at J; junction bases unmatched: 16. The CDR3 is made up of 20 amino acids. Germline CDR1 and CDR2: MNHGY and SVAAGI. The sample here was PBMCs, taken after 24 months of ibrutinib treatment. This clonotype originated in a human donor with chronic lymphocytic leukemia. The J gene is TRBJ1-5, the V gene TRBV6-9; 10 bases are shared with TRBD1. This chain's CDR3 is CASSLSPGQGLPYSNQPQHF. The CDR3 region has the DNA TGTGCCAGCAGTCTGAGCCCGGGACAGGGGCTACCTTATAGCAATCAGCCCCAGCATTTT.